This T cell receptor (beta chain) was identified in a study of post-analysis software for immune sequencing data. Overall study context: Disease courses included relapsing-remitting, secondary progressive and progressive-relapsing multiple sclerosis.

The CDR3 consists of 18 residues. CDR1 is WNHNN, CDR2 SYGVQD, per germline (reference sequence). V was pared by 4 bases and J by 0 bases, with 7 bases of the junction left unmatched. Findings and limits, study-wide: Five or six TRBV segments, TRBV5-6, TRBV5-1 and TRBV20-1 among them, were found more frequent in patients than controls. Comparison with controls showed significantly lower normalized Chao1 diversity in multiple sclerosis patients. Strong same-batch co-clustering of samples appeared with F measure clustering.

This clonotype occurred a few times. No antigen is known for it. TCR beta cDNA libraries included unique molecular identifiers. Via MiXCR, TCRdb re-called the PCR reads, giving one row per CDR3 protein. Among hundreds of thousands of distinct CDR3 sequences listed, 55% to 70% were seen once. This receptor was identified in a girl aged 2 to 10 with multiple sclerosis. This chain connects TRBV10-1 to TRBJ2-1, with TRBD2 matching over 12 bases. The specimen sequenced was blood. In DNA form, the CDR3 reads TGCGCCAGCAGTGGGGGACTAGCGGGCCCGAGCTCCTACAATGAGCAGTTCTTC. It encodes CASSGGLAGPSSYNEQFF.